The 5 T cell receptor beta chains in this list originate from one sample, sequenced in a study of identical twins. Each CDR3 protein gets one entry after TCRdb re-called the 5' RACE reads with MiXCR. This sample carries some 500,000 distinct CDR3 sequences, just under 10% of them seen once, and the ten largest clones take roughly 3.2%. The same specimen was also included in a second study, on yellow fever vaccine responses in identical twins.

Sample: PBMCs. These receptors were taken from a woman younger than 30 in good health.

This clonotype was picked up a small number of times. V usage is TRBV6-2 or TRBV6-3 and J usage is TRBJ2-2, with TRBD2 matching 14 bases. The junction had 6 bases not matched to a gene; V was cut back by 0 bases and J by 3 bases. This CDR3 spans 19 amino acids. The germline gives CDR1 MNHEY, CDR2 SVGEGT. CDR3 protein: CASSYSRTSGRSDTGELFF. The CDR3 DNA reads TGTGCCAGCAGTTACTCCCGGACTAGCGGGAGGTCGGACACCGGGGAGCTGTTTTTT.

In its sample, this clonotype was seen a few times. The genes are TRBV5-1 and TRBJ2-7; 7 bases match TRBD1. Losses at the gene ends were 4 bases for V and 7 bases for J; bases not matched to a gene: 11. The CDR3 covers 14 residues. Per germline, CDR1 SGHRS and CDR2 YFSETQ. The CDR3 bases are TGCGCCAGCAGCAAGCTGGACAGGAGTGAAGAGCAGTACTTC. It translates to CASSKLDRSEEQYF.

This clonotype appeared many times. The DNA is omitted, as the CDR3 cannot be located on it reliably, and the CDR3 follows TCRdb's listing. The chain has TRBV13 and TRBJ2-1; the table's D gene call, TRBD2, was not cross checked with the DNA. A total of 16 residues make up the CDR3, ends included. Germline-derived CDR1 and CDR2 are PRHDT and FYEKMQ (reference sequence). CDR3 sequence reads: CASSLLRANSYNEQFF.

In its sample, this clonotype was seen many times. The rearrangement uses TRBV5-1 and TRBJ2-5; possible D gene TRBD1, 6 bases. V gave up 3 bases and J gave up 0 bases, with 9 bases separating them. The CDR3 sequence is 14 residues long. Per germline, CDR1 SGHRS and CDR2 YFSETQ. The CDR3 sequence: CASSSRGNQETQYF. In nucleotides, the CDR3 is TGCGCCAGCAGCTCCAGGGGTAACCAAGAGACCCAGTACTTC.

This clonotype came up many times. The chain couples TRBV3-1 to TRBJ1-3; a weak D match, TRBD1 (6 bases). Germline V gene lookup returns CDR1 LGHDT and CDR2 YNNKEL (reference sequence). Trimming removed 3 bases from V and 2 bases from J, with 11 bases in between. This CDR3 contains 15 residues. DNA for the CDR3: TGTGCCAGCAGCCACCTACAGGGACCTGGAAACACCATATATTTT. Translating gives CASSHLQGPGNTIYF.